The entry that follows covers one T cell receptor (beta chain) sequence. Its target is unknown. These data belong to a study of cytomegalovirus exposure and HLA in healthy donors. Findings and caveats of the study: Through in vitro validation, three CMV-associated chains were shown to be specific for CMV antigens. Cytomegalovirus-associated status was assigned to approximately 160 TCR beta chains.

TCRdb's table, derived via immunoSEQ multiplex PCR, lists solely in-frame clones and lacks some. This table has about 64,000 clones, roughly 94% appearing once. The CDR3 has 15 amino acids. V lost 4 bases, J lost 5 bases, and 7 bases stayed unmatched. The germline V gene has CDR1 LGHNA and CDR2 YNFKEQ. The sample was PBMCs. The gene calls are TRBV4-2 and TRBJ1-4; TRBD1 matches 7 bases. The TCR comes from a young woman in good health and CMV-seropositive. The CDR3 DNA sequence: TGTGCCAGCAGCCCCGGGACAGAAACAAATGAAAAACTGTTTTTT. This sequence encodes CASSPGTETNEKLFF.